One and the same sample provided the 5 T cell receptor beta chains below, sequenced in a study of regulatory T cells in long-lasting Graves disease. Time point specified: newly diagnosed GD, antithyroid drugs for less than 3 months. Extracted RNA from PBMCs served as the source of the TCR library. Arm-PCR of CDR3 regions and iRepertoire HTBI primers were used to build TCR beta libraries. TCRdb re-analysed the multiplex PCR reads in MiXCR, keeping a single row per CDR3 protein. The sample has roughly 320,000 distinct CDR3 sequences; about a sixth are singletons. The same sample was also studied in work on T cells in Graves' hyperthyroidism and ophthalmopathy.

The specimen comprised peripheral blood mononuclear cells (PBMCs), sampled at new diagnosis, from a patient treated with antithyroid drugs. All receptors come from a man aged 40-55 years with Graves disease.

This clonotype was counted ten times or more. The chain employs TRBV3-2 and TRBJ2-2; the table's D call, TRBD2, was not checked against the DNA. TRBV3-2 has pseudogene status. The CDR3 is made up of 17 amino acids. The CDR3 sequence: CASSQDMWRDDTGELFF. DNA of the CDR3: TGTGCCAGCAGCCAAGATATGTGGAGGGATGACACCGGGGAGCTGTTTTTT.

The chain combines TRBV12-3 or TRBV12-4 with TRBJ2-7, with 8 bases that match TRBD1. The CDR3 spans 16 residues. J gave up 5 bases and V 1 base, and 10 bases lay outside the gene matches. DNA of the CDR3: TGTGCCAGCAGTTTAGTGGGCAGGGGGCTTTACAACGAGCAGTACTTC. Amino acid sequence: CASSLVGRGLYNEQYF.

This clonotype was found many times. This chain connects TRBV6-5 to TRBJ2-3, with D perhaps matching TRBD1 (5 bases). The CDR3 is made up of 18 amino acids. Germline lookup yields CDR1 MNHEY and CDR2 SVGAGI. V was cut by 0 bases and J by 0 bases, with 16 bases left in between. CDR3 coding DNA: TGTGCCAGCAGTTACTCGAGAACCAGGGCCGAAAGCACAGATACGCAGTATTTT. This codes for CASSYSRTRAESTDTQYF.

This clonotype was seen only a few times. The chain has TRBV7-8 and TRBJ2-7, with TRBD1 matching 7 bases. The length of the CDR3 is 17 residues. The trim removed 5 bases at V and 5 bases at J, leaving 18 bases unmatched. Germline V gene sequence: CDR1 SGHVS, CDR2 FQNEAQ. This CDR3 is CASSPARWTGLLNEQYF. CDR3 coding DNA: TGTGCCAGCAGCCCCGCCCGCTGGACAGGTTTACTCAACGAGCAGTACTTC.

This chain uses TRBV5-5 with TRBJ2-7; 8 positions agree with TRBD1. CDR3 length: 15 residues. CDR1 is SGHKS, CDR2 YYEKEE, per germline (reference sequence). The V segment lost 2 bases and the J segment 0 bases; nucleotides outside the gene matches: 4. The CDR3 is CASSFWTGISYEQYF. CDR3 nucleotides: TGTGCCAGCAGCTTCTGGACAGGGATCTCCTACGAGCAGTACTTC.